The 14 T cell receptor beta chains listed next were all sequenced from one sample in a study of blood T cell repertoires in COVID-19. Using immunoSEQ multiplex PCR, the repertoire was profiled, and TCRdb retains in-frame clones only, with some absent. The sample comprises under 150,000 clones, approximately 90% of which are singletons, and roughly 2.2% rests with the top ten. Input material: peripheral blood. All receptors derive from a man between 65 and 85 years old with active COVID-19.

The rearrangement joins TRBV6-2 or TRBV6-3 to TRBJ1-6; TRBD1 matches 7 bases. The length of the CDR3 is 17 residues. After removal of 2 bases from V and 2 bases from J, the junction contained 6 bases not matched to a gene. Germline CDR1 reads MNHEY; CDR2 reads SVGEGT. The CDR3 here is CASSYDGTATYNSPLHF. As DNA, the CDR3 is TGTGCCAGCAGTTACGACGGGACAGCTACCTATAATTCACCCCTCCACTTT.

The V gene is TRBV19, the J gene TRBJ1-5; TRBD1 matches at 7 bases. V lost 3 bases and J lost 2; bases outside the gene matches: 7. The CDR3 runs to 16 residues. Looked up from germline, CDR1 is LNHDA and CDR2 is SQIVND (reference sequence). The chain's CDR3 is CASSMGAGGRNQPQHF. In nucleotides, the CDR3 is TGTGCCAGTAGTATGGGAGCAGGGGGGCGCAATCAGCCCCAGCATTTT.

The chain is built from TRBV12-5 and TRBJ2-2; 7 bases align to TRBD2. The trim removed 0 bases at V and 4 bases at J, leaving 14 bases unmatched. The CDR3 has 19 residues. The germline gives CDR1 LGHNT, CDR2 FRNRAP. CDR3 bases: TGTGCTAGTGGTTTGGTACCGGGGGGAACGGTGTTGAGCACCGGGGAGCTGTTTTTT. Its translation is CASGLVPGGTVLSTGELFF.

This chain uses TRBV28 with TRBJ1-5; TRBD1 might be the D (5 bases). Between the trimmed V and J ends, which lost 8 bases and 11 bases, there was a span of 13 bases. The CDR3 has 11 residues. Germline V lookup: CDR1 MDHEN, CDR2 SYDVKM. This CDR3 reads CASRGREAQHF. In DNA form, the CDR3 reads TGTGCCAGCCGGGGGAGAGAAGCCCAGCATTTT.

The chain joins TRBV7-2 to TRBJ2-1; tentatively, D is TRBD2 (5 bases). Germline CDR1 reads SGHTA; CDR2 reads FQGNSA. V lost 0 bases and J 9 bases, leaving 15 bases between the germline ends. This CDR3 has 15 amino acids. This chain's CDR3 is CASSLAAPTRPEQFF. CDR3 sequence (DNA): TGTGCCAGCAGCTTAGCGGCCCCCACTAGGCCTGAGCAGTTCTTC.

The genes are TRBV7-2 and TRBJ2-5; D remains unclear. This CDR3 contains 11 residues. Looked up from germline, CDR1 is SGHTA and CDR2 is FQGNSA. V was shortened by 5 bases and J by 3 bases, with 4 bases between the two germline ends. The CDR3 loop is CASSPKETQYF. Here the CDR3 DNA reads TGTGCCAGCAGCCCCAAAGAGACCCAGTACTTC. The entire variable domain, with the rest obtained from reference TRBV7-2 and TRBJ2-5, is as follows: GAGVSQSPSNKVTEKGKDVELRCDPISGHTALYWYRQSLGQGLEFLIYFQGNSAPDKSGLPSDRFSAERTGGSVSTLTIQRTQQEDSAVYLCASSPKETQYFGPGTRLLVL.

This chain uses TRBV6-5 with TRBJ2-5; TRBD1 matches 8 bases. CDR1 MNHEY and CDR2 SVGAGI come from the germline V gene. The CDR3 totals 13 residues. Unmatched junction bases numbered 5, after V lost 7 bases and J lost 4 bases. The DNA of the CDR3 is TGTGCCAGCACCACAGGGGGAAGAGAGACCCAGTACTTC. This sequence encodes CASTTGGRETQYF.

The CDR3 sequence: CASSQDQKSSYEQYF. The CDR3 DNA reads as TGCGCCAGCAGCCAAGATCAAAAGAGCTCCTACGAGCAGTACTTC. The rearrangement joins TRBV4-1 to TRBJ2-7; D ambiguous. The CDR3 contains 15 residues. Germline V gene sequence: CDR1 MGHRA, CDR2 YSYEKL. Trimming cost V 0 bases and J 0 bases, with 9 bases left between them.

The CDR3 DNA is TGTGCCAGCAGTTCCCCCGGACTAGCGACCTACGAGCAGTACTTC. Its translation is CASSSPGLATYEQYF. V is TRBV28 and J is TRBJ2-7; TRBD2 matches 9 bases. The V segment lost 4 bases and the J segment 2 bases; nucleotides outside the gene matches: 6. The CDR3 consists of 15 residues. Germline CDR1 reads MDHEN; CDR2 reads SYDVKM.

The chain is built from TRBV19 and TRBJ2-1; 8 positions agree with TRBD1. Germline V lookup: CDR1 LNHDA, CDR2 SQIVND (reference sequence). V was clipped by 6 bases and J by 8 bases; unmatched bases: 9. This CDR3 has 14 residues. CDR3 in DNA: TGTGCCAGTAGCAGGACAGGGAAGTTGGATGAGCAGTTCTTC. It encodes CASSRTGKLDEQFF.

This chain connects TRBV6-5 to TRBJ1-1; 11 bases are a match to TRBD1. Per the germline V gene, CDR1 is MNHEY and CDR2 is SVGAGI. Germline trimming cut 6 bases from V and 5 bases from J; bases unmatched to any gene: 2. This CDR3 region has 13 residues. The CDR3: CASSRDRGTEAFF. In DNA form, the CDR3 reads TGTGCCAGCAGCCGGGACAGGGGGACTGAAGCTTTCTTT.

This clone was detected only a few times. V and J are TRBV7-3 and TRBJ1-1; perhaps TRBD1 as D (5 bases). Per the germline V gene, CDR1 is SGHTA and CDR2 is FQGTGA. The length of the CDR3 is 17 residues. V was cut by 5 bases and J by 1 base, with 20 bases left in between. In DNA form, the CDR3 reads TGTGCCAGCAGCCCCAGCGGGGGGACCCGCAGGAACACTGAAGCTTTCTTT. It is translated as CASSPSGGTRRNTEAFF. Combining the CDR3 with reference TRBV7-3 and TRBJ1-1 gives the whole variable domain GAGVSQTPSNKVTEKGKYVELRCDPISGHTALYWYRQSLGQGPEFLIYFQGTGAADDSGLPNDRFFAVRPEGSVSTLKIQRTERGDSAVYLCASSPSGGTRRNTEAFFGQGTRLTVV.

The chain recombines TRBV28 with TRBJ2-7, with a tentative D call TRBD1 (6 bases). The length of the CDR3 is 14 residues. V dropped 6 bases and J dropped 3 bases, with 15 bases sitting between them. Per germline, CDR1 MDHEN and CDR2 SYDVKM. The CDR3 protein is CASRLDPDSYEQYF. In nucleotides, the CDR3 is TGTGCCAGCAGACTCGACCCGGACAGCTACGAGCAGTACTTC.

The genes are TRBV18 and TRBJ2-7; 8 positions agree with TRBD1. This CDR3 region has 13 residues. Germline values: CDR1 KGHSH, CDR2 LQKENI. V trimming: 2 bases; J trimming: 7 bases; junction bases outside the gene matches: 4. The CDR3 reads CASSPLTGEEQYF. The CDR3 nucleotides read TGTGCCAGCTCACCATTGACAGGGGAAGAGCAGTACTTC. Variable domain in full (rest from reference TRBV18 and TRBJ2-7): NAGVMQNPRHLVRRRGQEARLRCSPMKGHSHVYWYRQLPEEGLKFMVYLQKENIIDESGMPKERFSAEFPKEGPSILRIQQVVRGDSAAYFCASSPLTGEEQYFGPGTRLTVT.